This T cell receptor beta chain emerged from a study of T cell changes during pregnancy in multiple sclerosis. This CDR3 is 16 amino acids long. Germline CDR1 and CDR2: MDHEN and SYDVKM. With 5 bases removed from V and 1 base from J, the gap between germline ends came to 17 bases. A single count supports this clone. Profiling relied on immunoSEQ multiplex PCR, and the TCRdb table lists in-frame clones only, not all of them. This repertoire shows around 50,000 clones, 80% to 90% found once; its top ten account for roughly 5.3%. The TCR originated in a human donor whose cells served as feeder cells for cultures in a pregnancy study. The sequencing sample was made of peripheral blood from another person, used as feeder cells. V is TRBV28 and J is TRBJ1-1; D gene unclear. CDR3 amino acids: CASSPRRLRRNTEAFF. CDR3 sequence (DNA): TGTGCCAGCAGTCCGAGACGTCTGAGGAGGAACACTGAAGCTTTCTTT.